The source of this T cell receptor (beta chain) is a study of post-analysis software for immune sequencing data. At the level of the study: The study covered relapsing-remitting, secondary progressive and progressive-relapsing courses of multiple sclerosis.

The ends were cut back, 4 bases at V and 0 bases at J, with 8 bases in the middle. The CDR3 has 14 residues. Germline V CDR1 and CDR2: SGHRS, YFSETQ. Note on this clonotype: The antigen is undetermined.

Study-wide results and caveats: Strong same-batch co-clustering of samples appeared with F measure clustering. Relative to controls, patients with multiple sclerosis showed significantly lower normalized Chao1 diversity. There were about 5 TRBV segments more frequent in patients than controls, and TRBV5-6, TRBV5-1 and TRBV20-1 were among them.

TCR beta cDNA libraries included unique molecular identifiers. The authors obtained roughly 0.5 million cDNA molecules from roughly 1 to 10 million T cells. Via MiXCR, TCRdb re-called the PCR reads, giving one row per CDR3 protein. This table holds 750,000 to 950,000 distinct CDR3 sequences, 53% found once. This rearrangement joins TRBV5-1 to TRBJ2-4; D is perhaps TRBD2 (5 bases). The origin of this receptor is a girl aged 10 to 17 with multiple sclerosis. The specimen was blood. Here the CDR3 reads CASSQLGAKNIQYF. CDR3 coding DNA: TGCGCCAGCAGCCAACTAGGAGCCAAAAACATTCAGTACTTC.